Below, 5 T cell receptor beta chains from the same sample are listed, as sequenced in a study of neurological immune-mediated disorders. TCRdb called the 5' RACE reads again in MiXCR, with one record for every CDR3 protein. The data hold 60,000 to 85,000 distinct CDR3 sequences, with roughly 5% observed a single time. The sample comprised PBMCs. Receptors originate from a man aged 18 to 29 with multiple sclerosis.

This clonotype was counted at least ten times. The genes are TRBV5-1 and TRBJ1-1; 9 bases line up with TRBD1. Germline loops: CDR1 SGHRS, CDR2 YFSETQ. CDR3 length: 15 residues. V dropped 0 bases and J dropped 5; count of bases not matched to a gene: 5. Written as DNA, the CDR3 is TGCGCCAGCAGCTTGGAGGGACAGGGCAGAACTGAAGCTTTCTTT. It yields the protein CASSLEGQGRTEAFF.

For this clonotype: This clone may be a read error of a much larger clone one base away. The CDR3 DNA reads as TGTGACATCAGTGATGGGCTCACAGATACGCAGTATTTT. This encodes CDISDGLTDTQYF. The rearrangement uses TRBV10-3 and TRBJ2-3; no firm D call. The CDR3 has 13 amino acids. Per germline, CDR1 ENHRY and CDR2 SYGVKD.

This clonotype was seen many times. V is TRBV6-1 and J is TRBJ2-7, with D perhaps matching TRBD1 (5 bases). The germline V gene encodes CDR1 MNHNS and CDR2 SASEGT. The CDR3 has 13 residues. Trimming left V 4 bases short and J 2 bases short, with 9 bases between. CDR3 sequence reads: CASSGGRTYEQYF. The DNA for the CDR3 is TGTGCCAGCAGTGGGGGCAGGACCTACGAGCAGTACTTC.

This clonotype showed up many times. J is TRBJ1-1 and V is TRBV20-1, with D perhaps TRBD1 (6 bases). Germline V gives CDR1 DFQATT, CDR2 SNEGSKA (reference sequence). The CDR3 totals 15 residues. Trimming left V 3 bases short and J 4 bases short, with 18 bases between. CDR3 loop: CSARANRVMSTEAFF. The CDR3 DNA follows: TGCAGTGCTAGGGCAAACAGGGTGATGAGCACTGAAGCTTTCTTT.

In its sample, this clonotype was seen a few times. V and J are TRBV5-8 and TRBJ1-1; a possible D gene is TRBD1 (6 bases). Germline V CDR1 and CDR2: SGHTS, YDEGEE. Trimming took off 2 bases at V and 1 base at J, with 15 bases between the two ends. CDR3 size: 16 residues. CDR3 sequence reads: CASSFGGGGANTEAFF. DNA of the CDR3: TGTGCCAGCAGCTTTGGGGGAGGGGGGGCGAACACTGAAGCTTTCTTT.